A single sample is the source of the 32 T cell receptor beta chains below, sequenced in a study of cytomegalovirus exposure and HLA in healthy donors. This PCR relied on a set of 60 Vbeta primers and 13 Jbeta primers. Profiling relied on immunoSEQ multiplex PCR, and the TCRdb table lists in-frame clones only, not all of them. The table has 150,000 to 200,000 clones, 84% seen once; the top ten hold around 1.9%. Sequencing used PBMCs. Receptors originate from a man younger than 30 in good health and CMV-seronegative.

There are a few counts of this clone. The gene calls are TRBV7-2 and TRBJ2-3; TRBD2 matches 13 bases. The CDR3 loop spans 15 amino acids. Germline CDR1 SGHTA, CDR2 FQGNSA. V gave up 6 bases and J gave up 6 bases; unmatched junction bases: 6. CDR3 nucleotide sequence: TGTGCCAGCAGTTCTGGACTAGCGGGAGATGATACGCAGTATTTT. It is translated as CASSSGLAGDDTQYF.

J is TRBJ2-7 and V is TRBV4-3; 10 nucleotides line up with TRBD1. This CDR3 is built from 16 residues. The junction had 7 bases not matched to a gene; V was cut back by 0 bases and J by 5 bases. Germline-derived CDR1 and CDR2 are LGHNA and YSLEER. CDR3 sequence (DNA): TGCGCCAGCAGCCAAGACCGGGACAGGGGCAGCGACGAGCAGTACTTC. It encodes CASSQDRDRGSDEQYF.

This sequence joins TRBV4-3 and TRBJ2-7; possibly TRBD2 for D (6 bases). The CDR3 extends over 13 amino acids. Germline V gene sequence: CDR1 LGHNA, CDR2 YSLEER. The V gene lost 8 bases and the J gene lost 7 bases, with 18 bases spanning the gap. Here the CDR3 DNA reads TGCGCCAGCGGGGGATACATGGGAGGAGAGCAGTACTTC. This gives the protein CASGGYMGGEQYF.

The CDR3 region has the DNA TGTGCCAGCAGCTTGGCCGGACAGAACACTGAAGCTTTCTTT. It codes for CASSLAGQNTEAFF. The chain combines TRBV5-8 with TRBJ1-1, with a weak D call TRBD1 (5 bases). This CDR3 is built from 14 residues. Trimming removed 0 bases at V and 1 base at J, with 7 bases between. The germline V gene encodes CDR1 SGHTS and CDR2 YDEGEE.

The chain uses TRBV15 and TRBJ2-1; TRBD2 is a possible D gene (6 bases). The ends were cut back, 10 bases at V and 1 base at J, with 8 bases in the middle. The CDR3 extends over 12 amino acids. The germline CDR1 and CDR2 sequences are LNHNV and YYDKDF (reference sequence). The CDR3 is CAIGGSYNEQFF. For the CDR3, the DNA is TGTGCCATCGGGGGATCCTACAATGAGCAGTTCTTC. The full variable domain, in which reference TRBV15 and TRBJ2-1 provide the parts outside the CDR3, is DAMVIQNPRYQVTQFGKPVTLSCSQTLNHNVMYWYQQKSSQAPKLLFHYYDKDFNNEADTPDNFQSRRPNTSFCFLDIRSPGLGDTAMYLCAIGGSYNEQFFGPGTRLTVL.

The J gene is TRBJ2-5, the V gene TRBV5-4; a possible D gene is TRBD1 (6 bases). CDR1 and CDR2 from the germline V gene are SGHNT and YYREEE (reference sequence). CDR3 length: 13 amino acids. V gave up 1 base and J gave up 3 bases, with 7 bases separating them. The CDR3 is CASSLKGEETQYF. In DNA, the CDR3 is TGTGCCAGCAGCTTGAAGGGGGAAGAGACCCAGTACTTC.

The chain joins TRBV27 to TRBJ1-1; D is unclear. CDR3 length equals 13 residues. The V end was cut by 3 bases, the J end by 4 bases, with 9 bases between. CDR1 MNHEY and CDR2 SMNVEV come from the germline V gene (reference sequence). The CDR3 nucleotides read TGTGCCAGCAGTTTCTTTAGATCCACTGAAGCTTTCTTT. Amino acid sequence: CASSFFRSTEAFF.

This sequence joins TRBV6-5 and TRBJ2-7; 12 positions agree with TRBD1. The V segment lost 3 bases and the J segment 5 bases; nucleotides outside the gene matches: 2. The CDR3 has 14 amino acids. Germline V gives CDR1 MNHEY, CDR2 SVGAGI. The CDR3 here is CASSYGTGGDEQYF. The CDR3 coding sequence is TGTGCCAGCAGTTATGGGACAGGGGGCGACGAGCAGTACTTC.

The chain employs TRBV6-1 and TRBJ1-5; 9 bases are shared with TRBD1. V lost 7 bases, J lost 7 bases, and 5 bases stayed unmatched. The CDR3 totals 13 residues. CDR1 is MNHNS, CDR2 SASEGT, per germline. CDR3 in amino acids: CASKPGQGQPQHF. The CDR3 DNA sequence: TGTGCCAGCAAACCGGGACAGGGACAGCCCCAGCATTTT.

J is TRBJ1-3 and V is TRBV5-5, with no clear D. Germline assignment: CDR1 SGHKS and CDR2 YYEKEE (reference sequence). The CDR3 has 12 residues. Trimming left V 4 bases short and J 6 bases short, with 8 bases between. The CDR3 region is CASSPLANTIYF. The CDR3 DNA reads as TGTGCCAGCAGCCCCTTGGCAAACACCATATATTTT.

V is TRBV11-2 and J is TRBJ1-1; TRBD1 matches 10 bases. Germline CDR1 is SGHAT and CDR2 is FQNNGV. This CDR3 is 13 amino acids long. V lost 6 bases to trimming and J lost 8 bases; unmatched junction nucleotides: 6. CDR3 coding DNA: TGTGCCAGCAGGCCGACAGGGGGCTGGGAAGCTTTCTTT. Encoded protein: CASRPTGGWEAFF.

This chain connects TRBV6-6 to TRBJ2-1; TRBD2 matches at 8 bases. Germline CDR1 reads MNHNY; CDR2 reads SVGAGI (reference sequence). The CDR3 contains 15 residues. V was clipped by 7 bases and J by 5 bases; unmatched bases: 10. The CDR3 DNA follows: TGTGCCAGCACGTCGGAAGGCGGGAGGAACAATGAGCAGTTCTTC. Its protein is CASTSEGGRNNEQFF.

This clone appeared once. The chain employs TRBV5-1 and TRBJ2-1; the match to TRBD2 covers 8 bases. Germline values: CDR1 SGHRS, CDR2 YFSETQ. The CDR3 covers 13 residues. V was pared by 4 bases and J by 6 bases, with 3 bases of the junction left unmatched. This CDR3 reads CASSPGLGNEQFF. CDR3 coding DNA: TGCGCCAGCAGCCCGGGACTAGGCAATGAGCAGTTCTTC.

The chain joins TRBV4-2 to TRBJ1-2; possible D gene TRBD1, 5 bases. The CDR3 consists of 13 residues. Germline V CDR1 and CDR2: LGHNA, YNFKEQ. V was shortened by 4 bases and J by 3 bases, with 9 bases between the two germline ends. CDR3 amino acids: CASSLGGDYGYTF. In nucleotides, the CDR3 is TGTGCCAGCAGCCTCGGGGGAGACTATGGCTACACCTTC.

To note about this clone: Mismatch with germline at one junction end may stem from a read error. The J gene is TRBJ2-3, the V gene TRBV11-2; the match to TRBD1 covers 7 bases. CDR1 and CDR2 (germline): SGHAT, FQNNGV. The CDR3 contains 15 residues. This CDR3 reads CASSLDRVGTDTQYF. The DNA of the CDR3 is TGTGCCAGCAGCCTAGACAGGGTGGGCACAGATACGCAGTATTTT. Full variable domain (rest looked up from reference TRBV11-2 and TRBJ2-3): EAGVAQSPRYKIIEKRQSVAFWCNPISGHATLYWYQQILGQGPKLLIQFQNNGVVDDSQLPKDRFSAERLKGVDSTLKIQPAKLEDSAVYLCASSLDRVGTDTQYFGPGTRLTVL.

In this sample, this clone turned up a few times. This chain links TRBV19 with TRBJ1-2; 8 bases agree with TRBD1. The CDR3 extends over 16 amino acids. Germline loops: CDR1 LNHDA, CDR2 SQIVND (reference sequence). V shed 5 bases, J shed 4 bases, and the junction held 12 bases outside the gene matches. CDR3 in DNA: TGTGCCAGTAGTGTCGACGGGGGACAGGCGCTCTATGGCTACACCTTC. Translated, it gives CASSVDGGQALYGYTF.

The V and J genes are TRBV19 and TRBJ1-4, with TRBD1 matching 9 bases. The CDR3 totals 18 residues. Trimming took 6 bases from V and 2 from J; bases not matched to a gene: 13. The germline V gene has CDR1 LNHDA and CDR2 SQIVND (reference sequence). The CDR3 here is CASRWGPGQGATNEKLFF. In DNA, the CDR3 is TGTGCCAGTAGATGGGGACCGGGACAGGGAGCGACTAATGAAAAACTGTTTTTT.

The chain recombines TRBV7-2 with TRBJ2-7; TRBD1 agrees at 8 bases. CDR1 is SGHTA and CDR2 is FQGNSA in the germline V gene. This CDR3 spans 13 amino acids. V lost 5 bases, J lost 4 bases, and 4 bases stayed unmatched. The CDR3 reads CASSRDRSYEQYF. Written as DNA, the CDR3 is TGTGCCAGCAGCCGGGACAGGAGTTACGAGCAGTACTTC.

The rearrangement uses TRBV9 and TRBJ2-5; 9 bases are a match to TRBD2. CDR1 and CDR2 (germline): SGDLS, YYNGEE. Unmatched junction bases numbered 8, after V lost 0 bases and J lost 5 bases. The CDR3 loop spans 16 amino acids. CDR3 DNA: TGTGCCAGCAGCGTAGGAAGTAGCGGGAGAGAGGAGACCCAGTACTTC. It specifies CASSVGSSGREETQYF.

The J gene is TRBJ2-3, the V gene TRBV4-3, with D perhaps TRBD1 (5 bases). Trimming removed 2 bases at V and 3 bases at J, with 6 bases between. This CDR3 has 13 residues. The V gene's germline CDR1 is LGHNA and CDR2 YSLEER. The CDR3 region is CASSQKGTDTQYF. The DNA for the CDR3 is TGCGCCAGCAGCCAAAAGGGGACAGATACGCAGTATTTT.

This clone was seen a few times. The V call is TRBV7-8, the J call TRBJ2-7; 8 bases match TRBD1. Looked up from germline, CDR1 is SGHVS and CDR2 is FQNEAQ. J lost 6 bases, V lost 3 bases, and 10 bases had no gene match. This CDR3 has 15 amino acids. The chain's CDR3 is CASSFHGTGALEQYF. CDR3 nucleotide sequence: TGTGCCAGCAGCTTTCACGGGACAGGCGCCCTCGAGCAGTACTTC.

The CDR3: CASSRGTDESYEQYF. In DNA, the CDR3 is TGTGCCAGCAGCCGCGGGACGGATGAATCCTACGAGCAGTACTTC. This sequence joins TRBV5-4 and TRBJ2-7; a possible D gene is TRBD2 (6 bases). The CDR3 loop spans 15 amino acids. Trimming cost V 4 bases and J 1 base, with 15 bases left between them. Germline values: CDR1 SGHNT, CDR2 YYREEE (reference sequence).

The V and J genes are TRBV29-1 and TRBJ2-1; 14 nucleotides match TRBD2. From germline, CDR1 is SQVTM and CDR2 ANQGSEA. This CDR3 has 15 residues. V gave up 7 bases and J gave up 0 bases; unmatched junction bases: 2. The CDR3 DNA reads as TGCAGCGGGACTAGCGGGGGGAGCTCCTACAATGAGCAGTTCTTC. Residues: CSGTSGGSSYNEQFF.

The rearrangement joins TRBV4-1 to TRBJ2-1, with 7 positions matching TRBD2. Germline V gene sequence: CDR1 MGHRA, CDR2 YSYEKL. The CDR3 loop spans 14 amino acids. V dropped 4 bases and J dropped 6; count of bases not matched to a gene: 6. CDR3 nucleotide sequence: TGCGCCAGCAGCCCCTGGGGGAGGGGCAATGAGCAGTTCTTC. It encodes CASSPWGRGNEQFF.

The chain couples TRBV9 to TRBJ2-1; a weak D match, TRBD2 (6 bases). The CDR3 is 16 amino acids. Germline V gene data show CDR1 as SGDLS and CDR2 as YYNGEE. Trimming pared 3 bases from V and 3 bases from J, leaving 16 bases between. The CDR3 region is CASSADPGLVYNEQFF. The CDR3 nucleotides are TGTGCCAGCAGCGCAGACCCGGGACTTGTCTACAATGAGCAGTTCTTC.

V and J are TRBV7-9 and TRBJ1-3; TRBD1 aligns across 8 bases. V lost 1 base to trimming and J lost 4 bases; unmatched junction nucleotides: 12. CDR1 and CDR2 (germline): SEHNR, FQNEAQ (reference sequence). The CDR3 runs 18 residues. CDR3 loop: CASSLGPQGRGRGNTIYF. Written as DNA, the CDR3 is TGTGCCAGCAGCTTAGGCCCCCAGGGCAGGGGGCGCGGAAACACCATATATTTT.

V gene TRBV6-5 combines with J gene TRBJ2-7; 8 positions agree with TRBD1. Germline-derived CDR1 and CDR2 are MNHEY and SVGAGI. This CDR3 region has 14 residues. The V and J ends lost 5 bases and 7 bases, in that order; junction bases with no gene match: 10. The CDR3 DNA reads TGTGCCAGCAGTAAAGGACAGGGTATCGGTGAGCAGTACTTC. Translated: CASSKGQGIGEQYF.

The rearrangement links TRBV5-1 to TRBJ2-5, with 7 bases that match TRBD1. The CDR3 extends over 16 amino acids. Germline loops: CDR1 SGHRS, CDR2 YFSETQ. V lost 4 bases and J lost 5; bases outside the gene matches: 14. This CDR3 reads CASSNDNRGLGETQYF. The CDR3 DNA reads as TGCGCCAGCAGCAATGACAACAGGGGCCTGGGGGAGACCCAGTACTTC. Filled out from reference TRBV5-1 and TRBJ2-5, the complete variable domain reads KAGVTQTPRYLIKTRGQQVTLSCSPISGHRSVSWYQQTPGQGLQFLFEYFSETQRNKGNFPGRFSGRQFSNSRSEMNVSTLELGDSALYLCASSNDNRGLGETQYFGPGTRLLVL.

The chain links TRBV6-1 to TRBJ2-7; 8 bases map to TRBD1. Germline V gives CDR1 MNHNS, CDR2 SASEGT. The CDR3 is made up of 13 amino acids. J lost 3 bases, V lost 6 bases, and 4 bases had no gene match. As DNA, the CDR3 is TGTGCCAGCAGAGGACAGGGAGGCTACGAGCAGTACTTC. Translating it yields CASRGQGGYEQYF.

This clone came up a few times. The V gene is TRBV11-2, the J gene TRBJ1-1; the D is unclear. Trimming removed 3 bases at V and 7 bases at J, with 6 bases between. CDR1 is SGHAT, CDR2 FQNNGV, per germline. The CDR3 runs 11 residues. The CDR3, as DNA: TGTGCCAGCAGCTTGGCAATTGAAGCTTTCTTT. Its translation is CASSLAIEAFF.

V gene TRBV7-3 combines with J gene TRBJ1-1, with 10 bases aligning to TRBD1. Germline CDR1 SGHTA, CDR2 FQGTGA. CDR3 length: 14 residues. Trimming took 4 bases from V and 2 from J; bases not matched to a gene: 1. CDR3 amino acids: CASSSTGGNTEAFF. The DNA of the CDR3 is TGTGCCAGCAGCTCGACAGGGGGCAACACTGAAGCTTTCTTT.

The sample holds one count of this clone. V gene TRBV28 combines with J gene TRBJ1-1; the match to TRBD1 covers 7 bases. The CDR3 totals 14 residues. CDR1 is MDHEN, CDR2 SYDVKM, per germline. V shed 2 bases and J 4 bases; nucleotides not matched to a gene: 4. CDR3 nucleotide sequence: TGTGCCAGCAGTTTACCCCAGGGGGGCACTGAAGCTTTCTTT. This encodes CASSLPQGGTEAFF.